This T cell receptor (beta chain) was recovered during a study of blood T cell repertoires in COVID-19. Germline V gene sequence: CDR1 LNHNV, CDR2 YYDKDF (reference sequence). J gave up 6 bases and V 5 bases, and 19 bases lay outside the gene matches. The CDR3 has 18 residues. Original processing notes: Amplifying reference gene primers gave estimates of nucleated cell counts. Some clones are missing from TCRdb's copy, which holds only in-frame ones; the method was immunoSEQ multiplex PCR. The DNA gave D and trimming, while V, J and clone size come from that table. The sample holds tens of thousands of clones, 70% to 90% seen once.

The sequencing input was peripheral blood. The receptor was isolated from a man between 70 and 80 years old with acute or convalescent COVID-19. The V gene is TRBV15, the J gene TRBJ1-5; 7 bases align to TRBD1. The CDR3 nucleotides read TGTGCCACCAGCGAGAAAAGACAGGGTCTAAGAGGGGGTCAGCCCCAGCATTTT. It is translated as CATSEKRQGLRGGQPQHF.